This TCR beta chain emerged from a study of shared clonotypes between healthy human individuals. This clone was detected only once. Its matching antigen is unknown. The CDR3 is 15 amino acids. The V gene's germline CDR1 is ENHRY and CDR2 SYGVKD. The ends lost 0 bases at V and 5 bases at J; junction bases unmatched: 3. Across several immunoSEQ plates, the genomic DNA of each subset was split evenly. The data were produced by immunoSEQ multiplex PCR, yet TCRdb's version contains in-frame clones alone and is incomplete. The profile shows approximately 500,000 clones, roughly 78% of them singletons. Study-wide points: Donor scarcity curtailed the genetic and exposure-history diversity represented herein.

The chain combines TRBV10-3 with TRBJ2-2, with TRBD2 identical over 7 bases. The sequence came from a woman between 40 and 50 years old in good health. Some clones in this sample may be carry-over from other donors' samples. Material: PBMCs. CDR3 amino acids: CAISESNGRTGELFF. CDR3 DNA sequence: TGTGCCATCAGTGAGTCGAACGGGAGGACCGGGGAGCTGTTTTTT.